One sample yielded the 3 T cell receptor beta chains listed below, sequenced in a study of cytomegalovirus exposure and HLA in healthy donors. PCR primers comprised 60 Vbeta and 13 Jbeta primers. Clones were sequenced by immunoSEQ multiplex PCR, and TCRdb holds only the in-frame ones, with some missing. The data contain 150,000 to 200,000 clones, 80% to 90% of them singletons. The sequenced sample was PBMCs. The receptors were gathered from a woman younger than 30 in good health and CMV-seropositive.

The gene calls are TRBV5-4 and TRBJ1-1; 7 positions match TRBD1. The germline V gene has CDR1 SGHNT and CDR2 YYREEE (reference sequence). The J segment lost 1 base and the V segment lost 4 bases, leaving 4 bases of the junction unmatched. The CDR3 loop spans 14 amino acids. CDR3 bases: TGTGCCAGCAGCCGGGGGACAGAGAACACTGAAGCTTTCTTT. Encoded protein: CASSRGTENTEAFF.

The rearrangement links TRBV14 to TRBJ2-3, with 8 bases fitting TRBD1. V trimming: 3 bases; J trimming: 2 bases; junction bases outside the gene matches: 1. The CDR3 loop spans 14 amino acids. Germline assignment: CDR1 SGHDN and CDR2 FVKESK. CDR3 protein: CASSQGQDTDTQYF. Written as DNA, the CDR3 is TGTGCCAGCAGCCAGGGACAGGACACAGATACGCAGTATTTT.

The V call is TRBV19, the J call TRBJ1-1, with D perhaps TRBD1 (6 bases). Germline values: CDR1 LNHDA, CDR2 SQIVND (reference sequence). The V gene lost 8 bases and the J gene lost 3 bases, with 19 bases spanning the gap. The CDR3 totals 15 residues. The CDR3 DNA follows: TGTGCCAGTCAAAAATACAGGGCATGGGACACTGAAGCTTTCTTT. Protein sequence: CASQKYRAWDTEAFF.